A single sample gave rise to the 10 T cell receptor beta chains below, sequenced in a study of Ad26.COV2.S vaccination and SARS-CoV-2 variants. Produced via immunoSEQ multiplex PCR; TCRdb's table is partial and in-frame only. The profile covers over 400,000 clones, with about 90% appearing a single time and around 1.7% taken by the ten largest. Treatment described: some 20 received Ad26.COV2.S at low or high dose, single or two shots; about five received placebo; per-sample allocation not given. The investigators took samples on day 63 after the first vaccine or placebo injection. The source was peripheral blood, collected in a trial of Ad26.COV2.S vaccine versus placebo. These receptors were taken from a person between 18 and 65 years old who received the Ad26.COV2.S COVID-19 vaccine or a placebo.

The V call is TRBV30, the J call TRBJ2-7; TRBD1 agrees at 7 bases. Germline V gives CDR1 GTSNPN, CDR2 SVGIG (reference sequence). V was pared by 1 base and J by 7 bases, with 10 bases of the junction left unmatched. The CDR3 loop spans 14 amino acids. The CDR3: CAWSATGTATEQYF. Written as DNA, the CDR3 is TGTGCCTGGAGTGCCACCGGGACAGCTACAGAGCAGTACTTC.

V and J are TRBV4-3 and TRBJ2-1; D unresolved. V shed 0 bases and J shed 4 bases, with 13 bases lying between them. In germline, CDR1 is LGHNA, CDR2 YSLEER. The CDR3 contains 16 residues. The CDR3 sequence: CASSQERPSEYNEQFF. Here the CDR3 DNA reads TGCGCCAGCAGCCAAGAGCGTCCGTCAGAGTACAATGAGCAGTTCTTC.

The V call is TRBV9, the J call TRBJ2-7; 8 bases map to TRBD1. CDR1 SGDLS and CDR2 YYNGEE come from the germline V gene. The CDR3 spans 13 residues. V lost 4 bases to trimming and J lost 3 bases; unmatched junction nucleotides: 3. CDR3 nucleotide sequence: TGTGCCAGCAGCCGCGACAGGGGCTACGAGCAGTACTTC. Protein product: CASSRDRGYEQYF.

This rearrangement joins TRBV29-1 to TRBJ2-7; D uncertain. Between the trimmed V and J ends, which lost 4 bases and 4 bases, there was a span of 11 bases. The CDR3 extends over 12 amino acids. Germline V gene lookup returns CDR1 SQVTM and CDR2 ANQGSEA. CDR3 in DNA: TGCAGCGTTGTCGGCAGGTCTTACGAGCAGTACTTC. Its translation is CSVVGRSYEQYF.

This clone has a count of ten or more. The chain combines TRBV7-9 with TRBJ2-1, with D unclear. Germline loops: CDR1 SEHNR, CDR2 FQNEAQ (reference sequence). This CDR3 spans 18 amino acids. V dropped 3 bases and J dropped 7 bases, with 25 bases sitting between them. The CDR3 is CASSFPKFELAMGNEQFF. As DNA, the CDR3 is TGTGCCAGCAGCTTTCCGAAGTTTGAGTTGGCCATGGGGAATGAGCAGTTCTTC.

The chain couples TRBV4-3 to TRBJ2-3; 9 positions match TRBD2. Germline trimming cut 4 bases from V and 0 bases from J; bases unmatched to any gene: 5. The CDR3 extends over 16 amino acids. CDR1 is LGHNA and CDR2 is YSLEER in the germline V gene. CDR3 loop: CASSPAGGESTDTQYF. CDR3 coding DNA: TGCGCCAGCAGCCCAGCGGGGGGAGAGAGCACAGATACGCAGTATTTT.

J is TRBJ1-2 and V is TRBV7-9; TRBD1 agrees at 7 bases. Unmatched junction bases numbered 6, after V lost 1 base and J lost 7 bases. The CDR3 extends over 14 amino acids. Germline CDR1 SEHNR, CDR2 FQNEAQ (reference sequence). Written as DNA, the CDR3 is TGTGCCAGCAGCTTAGTCGACAGGGAGGGTGGCTACACCTTC. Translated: CASSLVDREGGYTF. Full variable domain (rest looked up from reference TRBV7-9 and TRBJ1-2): DTGVSQNPRHKITKRGQNVTFRCDPISEHNRLYWYRQTLGQGPEFLTYFQNEAQLEKSRLLSDRFSAERPKGSFSTLEIQRTEQGDSAMYLCASSLVDREGGYTFGSGTRLTVV.

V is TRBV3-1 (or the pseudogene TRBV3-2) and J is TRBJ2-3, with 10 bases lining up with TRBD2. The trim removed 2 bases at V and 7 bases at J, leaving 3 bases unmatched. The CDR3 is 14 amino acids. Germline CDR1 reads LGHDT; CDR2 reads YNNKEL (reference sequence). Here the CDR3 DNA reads TGTGCCAGCAGCCAAATACTAGCGGGGAATACGCAGTATTTT. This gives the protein CASSQILAGNTQYF.

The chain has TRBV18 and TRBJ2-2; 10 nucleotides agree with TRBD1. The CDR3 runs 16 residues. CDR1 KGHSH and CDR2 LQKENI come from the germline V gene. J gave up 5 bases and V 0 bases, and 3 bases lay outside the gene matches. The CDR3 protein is CASSPPRGQGTGELFF. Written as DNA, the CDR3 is TGTGCCAGCTCACCACCGAGGGGACAGGGGACCGGGGAGCTGTTTTTT. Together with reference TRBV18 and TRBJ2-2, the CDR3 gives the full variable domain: NAGVMQNPRHLVRRRGQEARLRCSPMKGHSHVYWYRQLPEEGLKFMVYLQKENIIDESGMPKERFSAEFPKEGPSILRIQQVVRGDSAAYFCASSPPRGQGTGELFFGEGSRLTVL.

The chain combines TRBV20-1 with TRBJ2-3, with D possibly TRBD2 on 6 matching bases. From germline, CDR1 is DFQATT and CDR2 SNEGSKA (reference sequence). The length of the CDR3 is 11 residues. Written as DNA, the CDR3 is TGCGCTCTAGCGAGCACAGATACGCAGTATTTT. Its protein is CALASTDTQYF.